These 10 T cell receptor beta chains were all obtained from the same sample, sequenced in a study of T cell responses to AZD1222 COVID-19 vaccine. Using immunoSEQ multiplex PCR, the repertoire was profiled, and TCRdb retains in-frame clones only, with some absent. In the table there are about 100,000 clones, around 90% of which are singletons. The specimen comprised peripheral blood, sampled on day 0 of AZD1222 vaccination. The receptors were gathered from an adult in good health.

This chain links TRBV9 with TRBJ2-1, with unresolved D. The germline CDR1 and CDR2 sequences are SGDLS and YYNGEE. CDR3 size: 15 residues. Trimming cost V 3 bases and J 0 bases, with 10 bases left between them. The CDR3 nucleotides read TGTGCCAGCAGCGGGCCCAAAACCTCCTACAATGAGCAGTTCTTC. It translates to CASSGPKTSYNEQFF. Together with reference TRBV9 and TRBJ2-1, the CDR3 gives the full variable domain: DSGVTQTPKHLITATGQRVTLRCSPRSGDLSVYWYQQSLDQGLQFLIQYYNGEERAKGNILERFSAQQFPDLHSELNLSSLELGDSALYFCASSGPKTSYNEQFFGPGTRLTVL.

The chain uses TRBV18 and TRBJ1-5; tentative D call: TRBD1 (6 bases). The CDR3 contains 15 residues. The V end lost 6 bases, the J end lost 7 bases, and 19 bases lay between the germline ends. Germline assignment: CDR1 KGHSH and CDR2 LQKENI. The CDR3 DNA is TGTGCCAGCTCCCTACGAGGGGGGGGAGGCCAGCCCCAGCATTTT. Translating it yields CASSLRGGGGQPQHF.

The chain carries TRBV10-1 and TRBJ2-3; either TRBD1 or TRBD2 may supply D (5 bases each). The CDR3 consists of 14 residues. Trimming cost V 6 bases and J 0 bases, with 10 bases left between them. Per the germline V gene, CDR1 is WNHNN and CDR2 is SYGVQD (reference sequence). The CDR3 here is CASRPGPSTDTQYF. The CDR3 coding sequence is TGCGCCAGCAGACCGGGACCGAGCACAGATACGCAGTATTTT.

V gene TRBV6-5 combines with J gene TRBJ1-2; tentative D call: TRBD1 (6 bases). Germline loops: CDR1 MNHEY, CDR2 SVGAGI. Trimming left V 0 bases short and J 4 bases short, with 12 bases between. The CDR3 has 15 residues. The CDR3 is CASSYSVGHLYGYTF. The CDR3 bases are TGTGCCAGCAGTTACTCGGTGGGACACCTCTATGGCTACACCTTC.

The J gene is TRBJ2-5, the V gene TRBV18, with TRBD1 matching over 10 bases. Germline CDR1 is KGHSH and CDR2 is LQKENI. J lost 4 bases, V lost 4 bases, and 6 bases had no gene match. The CDR3 contains 15 residues. CDR3 DNA sequence: TGTGCCAGCTCACGACAGGGGGCCCGAGGAGAGACCCAGTACTTC. As protein: CASSRQGARGETQYF.

By sample fraction, this clone is medium-sized (0.01 to 0.1%). The chain recombines TRBV6-2 or TRBV6-3 with TRBJ2-7; D gene unclear. Germline lookup yields CDR1 MNHEY and CDR2 SVGEGT. CDR3 length: 14 amino acids. Trimming took 5 bases from V and 1 from J, leaving 12 bases between them. CDR3 sequence: CASSPGEESYEQYF. CDR3 in DNA: TGTGCCAGCAGTCCCGGAGAGGAATCCTACGAGCAGTACTTC.

The V gene is TRBV10-3, the J gene TRBJ1-2; the match to TRBD1 covers 9 bases. The CDR3 spans 16 residues. CDR1 is ENHRY, CDR2 SYGVKD, per germline. With V trimmed by 10 bases and J by 4 bases, 16 bases remained unmatched. The CDR3 spells CATAERDAGQGYGYTF. Written as DNA, the CDR3 is TGTGCCACCGCTGAACGTGACGCGGGACAGGGCTATGGCTACACCTTC.

The chain has TRBV27 and TRBJ2-3; D possibly corresponds to TRBD1 (7 bases). Trimming took 2 bases from V and 2 from J, leaving 14 bases between them. Looked up from germline, CDR1 is MNHEY and CDR2 is SMNVEV (reference sequence). The CDR3 is 16 residues long. DNA of the CDR3: TGTGCCAGCAGTTTAAGGAGGGGGCGCTTCACAGATACGCAGTATTTT. This translates into CASSLRRGRFTDTQYF.

The genes are TRBV12-3 or TRBV12-4 and TRBJ2-1; D gene ambiguous. Deletions cut 8 bases from V and 0 bases from J, with 8 bases between. The CDR3 is made up of 13 amino acids. The chain's CDR3 is CASYQSSYNEQFF. Here the CDR3 DNA reads TGTGCCAGCTACCAGAGCTCCTACAATGAGCAGTTCTTC.

The chain has TRBV18 and TRBJ1-1, with 7 bases that match TRBD1. Trimming took 1 base from V and 5 from J; bases not matched to a gene: 10. The germline CDR1 and CDR2 sequences are KGHSH and LQKENI. The CDR3 is made up of 16 amino acids. CDR3 sequence: CASSPQGQSRRTEAFF. CDR3 sequence (DNA): TGTGCCAGCTCACCACAGGGACAGAGCCGGAGGACTGAAGCTTTCTTT.